The entry below describes one T cell receptor (beta chain). Its specificity is not known. Germline assignment: CDR1 SEHNR and CDR2 FQNEAQ (reference sequence). This CDR3 region has 17 residues. No DNA is given; TCRdb re-called the 5' RACE reads and lists each CDR3 protein once. This table lists 550,000 to 600,000 distinct CDR3 sequences. This specimen belongs to a study of T cells expressing NK-cell markers. Study summary: Each TCR beta repertoire originated in sorted T cells that were CD3+CD56+NKG2C+, CD3+CD56+NKG2C- or CD3+CD56-NKG2C+. Seven of the eight sequenced donors were HCMV-seropositive; one was seronegative.

Whole-study findings and limits: HCMV specificity of the expanded NKG2C+ T cell clones was not established.

V and J are TRBV7-9 and TRBJ2-5; TCRdb designates TRBD2, a call that cannot be tested without DNA. Sequences were obtained from blood T cells: a sorted CD56 or NKG2C T cell subset, CD4+ or CD8+ T cells, or bulk PBMC T cells (not recorded which). The TCR was taken from a young man in good health. CDR3: CASSPFNGELDQETQYF.